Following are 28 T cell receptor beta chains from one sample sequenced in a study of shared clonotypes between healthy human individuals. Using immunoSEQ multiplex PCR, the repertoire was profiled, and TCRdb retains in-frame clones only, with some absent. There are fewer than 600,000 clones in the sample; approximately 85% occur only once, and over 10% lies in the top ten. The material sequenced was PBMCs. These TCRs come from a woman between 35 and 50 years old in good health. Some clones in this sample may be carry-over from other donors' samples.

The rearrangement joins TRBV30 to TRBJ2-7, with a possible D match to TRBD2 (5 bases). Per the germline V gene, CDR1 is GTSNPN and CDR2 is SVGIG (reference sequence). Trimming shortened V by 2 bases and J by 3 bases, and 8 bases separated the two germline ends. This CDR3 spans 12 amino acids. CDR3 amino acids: CAWSSDFYEQYF. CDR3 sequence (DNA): TGTGCCTGGAGTTCGGACTTCTACGAGCAGTACTTC. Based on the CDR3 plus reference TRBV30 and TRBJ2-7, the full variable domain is SQTIHQWPATLVQPVGSPLSLECTVEGTSNPNLYWYRQAAGRGLQLLFYSVGIGQISSEVPQNLSASRPQDRQFILSSKKLLLSDSGFYLCAWSSDFYEQYFGPGTRLTVT.

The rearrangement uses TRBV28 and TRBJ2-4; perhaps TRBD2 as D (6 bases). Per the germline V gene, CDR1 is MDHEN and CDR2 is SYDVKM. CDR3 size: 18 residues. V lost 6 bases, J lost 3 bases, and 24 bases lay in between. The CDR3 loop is CASSLTLYRRGVKNIQYF. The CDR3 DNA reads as TGTGCCAGCAGCCTTACCCTTTACCGGAGGGGAGTCAAAAACATTCAGTACTTC.

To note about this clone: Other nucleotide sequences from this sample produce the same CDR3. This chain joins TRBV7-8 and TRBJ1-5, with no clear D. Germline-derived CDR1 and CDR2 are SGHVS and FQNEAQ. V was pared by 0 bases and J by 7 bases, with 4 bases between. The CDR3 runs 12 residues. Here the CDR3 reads CASSLAGQPQHF. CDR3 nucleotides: TGTGCCAGCAGCTTAGCGGGGCAGCCCCAGCATTTT.

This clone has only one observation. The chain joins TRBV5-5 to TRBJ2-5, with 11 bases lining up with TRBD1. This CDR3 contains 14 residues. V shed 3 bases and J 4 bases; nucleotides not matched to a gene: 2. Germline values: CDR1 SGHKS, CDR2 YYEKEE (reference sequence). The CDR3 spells CASSSGTGGETQYF. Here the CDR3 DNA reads TGTGCCAGCAGCTCGGGGACAGGGGGAGAGACCCAGTACTTC.

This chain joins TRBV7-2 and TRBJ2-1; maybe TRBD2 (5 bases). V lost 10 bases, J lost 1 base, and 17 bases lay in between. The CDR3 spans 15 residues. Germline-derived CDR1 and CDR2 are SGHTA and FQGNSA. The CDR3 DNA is TGTGCCACCACCCCAGAGGGTGTTTCCTACAATGAGCAGTTCTTC. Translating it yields CATTPEGVSYNEQFF.

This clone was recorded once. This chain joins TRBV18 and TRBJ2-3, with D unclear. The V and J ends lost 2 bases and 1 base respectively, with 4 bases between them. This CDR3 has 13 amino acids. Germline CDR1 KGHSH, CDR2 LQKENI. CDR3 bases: TGTGCCAGCTCACCAATAGGCACAGATACGCAGTATTTT. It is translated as CASSPIGTDTQYF. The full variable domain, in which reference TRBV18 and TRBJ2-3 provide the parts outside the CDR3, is NAGVMQNPRHLVRRRGQEARLRCSPMKGHSHVYWYRQLPEEGLKFMVYLQKENIIDESGMPKERFSAEFPKEGPSILRIQQVVRGDSAAYFCASSPIGTDTQYFGPGTRLTVL.

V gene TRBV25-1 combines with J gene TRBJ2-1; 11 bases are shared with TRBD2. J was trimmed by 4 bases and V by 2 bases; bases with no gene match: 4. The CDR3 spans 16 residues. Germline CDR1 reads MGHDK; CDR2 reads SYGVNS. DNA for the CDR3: TGTGCCAGCAGTGAACAGGGACTAGCGGTTTACAATGAGCAGTTCTTC. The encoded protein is CASSEQGLAVYNEQFF.

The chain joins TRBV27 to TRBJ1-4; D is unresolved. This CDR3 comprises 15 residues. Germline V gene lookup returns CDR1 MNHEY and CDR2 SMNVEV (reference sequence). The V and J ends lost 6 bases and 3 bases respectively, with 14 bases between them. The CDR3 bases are TGTGCCAGCAGCACAATCGTAGACCCTAATGAAAAACTGTTTTTT. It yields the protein CASSTIVDPNEKLFF.

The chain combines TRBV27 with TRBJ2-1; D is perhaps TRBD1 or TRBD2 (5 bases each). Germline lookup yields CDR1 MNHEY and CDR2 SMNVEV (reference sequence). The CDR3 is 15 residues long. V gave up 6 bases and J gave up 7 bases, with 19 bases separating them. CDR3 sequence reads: CASRLNGALENEQFF. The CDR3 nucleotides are TGTGCCAGCAGACTGAACGGGGCGCTTGAGAATGAGCAGTTCTTC.

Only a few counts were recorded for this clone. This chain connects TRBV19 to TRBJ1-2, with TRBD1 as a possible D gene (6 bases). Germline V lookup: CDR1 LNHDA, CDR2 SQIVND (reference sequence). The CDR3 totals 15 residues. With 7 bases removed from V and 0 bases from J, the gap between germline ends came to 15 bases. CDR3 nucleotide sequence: TGTGCCAGTAAAAAAGGGACAACTCCTAACTATGGCTACACCTTC. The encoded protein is CASKKGTTPNYGYTF.

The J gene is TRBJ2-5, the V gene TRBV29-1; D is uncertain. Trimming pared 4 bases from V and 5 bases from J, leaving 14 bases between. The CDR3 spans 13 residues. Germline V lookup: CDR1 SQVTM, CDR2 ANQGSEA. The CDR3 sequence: CSVGLSRWETQYF. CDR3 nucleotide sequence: TGCAGCGTTGGGTTATCGAGGTGGGAGACCCAGTACTTC.

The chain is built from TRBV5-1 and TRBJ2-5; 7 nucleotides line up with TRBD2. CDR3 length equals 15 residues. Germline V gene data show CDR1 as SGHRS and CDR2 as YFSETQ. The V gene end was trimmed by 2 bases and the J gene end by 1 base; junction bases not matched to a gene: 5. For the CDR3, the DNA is TGCGCCAGCAGCTTTAGGGCGGGAGCCCAAGAGACCCAGTACTTC. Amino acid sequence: CASSFRAGAQETQYF.

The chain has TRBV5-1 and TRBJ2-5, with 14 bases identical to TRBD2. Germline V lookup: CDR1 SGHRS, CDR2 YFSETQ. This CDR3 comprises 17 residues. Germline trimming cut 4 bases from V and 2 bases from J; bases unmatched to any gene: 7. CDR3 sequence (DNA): TGCGCCAGCAGCCCGGGACTAGCGGGAGATATGCAAGAGACCCAGTACTTC. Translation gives CASSPGLAGDMQETQYF.

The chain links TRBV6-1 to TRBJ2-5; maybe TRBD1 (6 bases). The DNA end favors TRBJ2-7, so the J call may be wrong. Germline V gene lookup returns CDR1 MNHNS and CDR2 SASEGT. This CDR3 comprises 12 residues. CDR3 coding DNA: TGTGCCATCCGGGACATCCTCTACGAGCAGTACTTC. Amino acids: CAIRDILYEQYF.

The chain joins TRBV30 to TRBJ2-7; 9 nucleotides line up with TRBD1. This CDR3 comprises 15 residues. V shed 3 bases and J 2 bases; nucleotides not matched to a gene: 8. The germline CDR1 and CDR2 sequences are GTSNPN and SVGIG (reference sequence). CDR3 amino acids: CAWSEVGTGPYEQYF. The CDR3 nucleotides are TGTGCCTGGAGCGAAGTAGGGACAGGGCCCTACGAGCAGTACTTC.

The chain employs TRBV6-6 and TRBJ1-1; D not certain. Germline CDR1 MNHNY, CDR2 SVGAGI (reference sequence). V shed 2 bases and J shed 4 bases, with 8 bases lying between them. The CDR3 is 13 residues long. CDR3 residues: CASSYRVGTEAFF. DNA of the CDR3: TGTGCCAGCAGTTACCGAGTGGGCACTGAAGCTTTCTTT.

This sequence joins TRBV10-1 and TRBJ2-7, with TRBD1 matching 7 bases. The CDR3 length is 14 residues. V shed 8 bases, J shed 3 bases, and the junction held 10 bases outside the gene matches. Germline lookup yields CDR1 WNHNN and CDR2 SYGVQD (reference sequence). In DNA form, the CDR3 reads TGCGCCAGCGGGAGACAGGGCCTTTTCTACGAGCAGTACTTC. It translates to CASGRQGLFYEQYF.

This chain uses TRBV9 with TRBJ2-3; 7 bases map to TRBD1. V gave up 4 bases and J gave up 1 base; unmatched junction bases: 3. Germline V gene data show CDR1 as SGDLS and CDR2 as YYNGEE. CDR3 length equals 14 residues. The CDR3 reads CASSHGQGTDTQYF. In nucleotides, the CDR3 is TGTGCCAGCAGCCACGGACAGGGCACAGATACGCAGTATTTT. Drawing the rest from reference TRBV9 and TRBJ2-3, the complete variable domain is DSGVTQTPKHLITATGQRVTLRCSPRSGDLSVYWYQQSLDQGLQFLIQYYNGEERAKGNILERFSAQQFPDLHSELNLSSLELGDSALYFCASSHGQGTDTQYFGPGTRLTVL.

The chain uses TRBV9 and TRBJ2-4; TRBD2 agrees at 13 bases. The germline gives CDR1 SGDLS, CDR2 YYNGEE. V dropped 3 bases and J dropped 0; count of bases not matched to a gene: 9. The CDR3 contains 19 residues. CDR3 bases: TGTGCCAGCAGCGGAGGGACTAGCGGGACAGACCTAGCCAAAAACATTCAGTACTTC. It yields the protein CASSGGTSGTDLAKNIQYF.

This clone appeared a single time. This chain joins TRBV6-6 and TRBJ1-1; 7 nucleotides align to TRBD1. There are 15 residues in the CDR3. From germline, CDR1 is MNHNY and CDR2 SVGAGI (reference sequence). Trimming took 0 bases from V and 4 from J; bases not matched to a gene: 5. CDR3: CASSYSGTAGTEAFF. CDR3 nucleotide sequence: TGTGCCAGCAGTTACTCAGGGACAGCCGGCACTGAAGCTTTCTTT.

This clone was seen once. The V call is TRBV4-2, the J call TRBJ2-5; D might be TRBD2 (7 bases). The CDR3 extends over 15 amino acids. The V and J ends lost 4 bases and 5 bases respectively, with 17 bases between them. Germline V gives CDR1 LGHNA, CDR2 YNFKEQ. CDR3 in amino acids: CASSLFEGGQETQYF. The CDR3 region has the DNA TGTGCCAGCAGCCTTTTCGAGGGGGGGCAGGAGACCCAGTACTTC.

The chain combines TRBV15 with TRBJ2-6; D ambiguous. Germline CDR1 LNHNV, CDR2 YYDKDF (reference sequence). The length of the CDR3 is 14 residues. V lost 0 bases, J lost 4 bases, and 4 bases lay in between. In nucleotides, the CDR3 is TGTGCCACCAGCAGAGAGGTGGGGGCCAACGTCCTGACTTTC. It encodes CATSREVGANVLTF.

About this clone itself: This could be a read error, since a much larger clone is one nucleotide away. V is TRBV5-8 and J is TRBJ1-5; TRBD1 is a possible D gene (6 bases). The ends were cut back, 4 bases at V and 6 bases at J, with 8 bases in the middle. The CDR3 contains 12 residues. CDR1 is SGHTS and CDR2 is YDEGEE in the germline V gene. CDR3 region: CASSPRGQPQHF. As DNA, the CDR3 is TGTGCCAGCAGCCCCAGGGGTCAGCCCCAGCATTTT.

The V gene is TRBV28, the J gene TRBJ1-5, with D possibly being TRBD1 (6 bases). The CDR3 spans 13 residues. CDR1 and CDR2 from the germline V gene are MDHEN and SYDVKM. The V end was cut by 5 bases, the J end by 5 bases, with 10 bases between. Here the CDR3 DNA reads TGTGCCAGCAGTGGGACACGGTATCAGCCCCAGCATTTT. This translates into CASSGTRYQPQHF.

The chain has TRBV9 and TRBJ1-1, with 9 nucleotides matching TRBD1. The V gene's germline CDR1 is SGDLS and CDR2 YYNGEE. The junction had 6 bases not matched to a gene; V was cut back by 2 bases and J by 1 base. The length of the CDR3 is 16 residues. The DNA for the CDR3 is TGTGCCAGCAGCGTGGGGACAGGGCTGGGGAACACTGAAGCTTTCTTT. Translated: CASSVGTGLGNTEAFF.

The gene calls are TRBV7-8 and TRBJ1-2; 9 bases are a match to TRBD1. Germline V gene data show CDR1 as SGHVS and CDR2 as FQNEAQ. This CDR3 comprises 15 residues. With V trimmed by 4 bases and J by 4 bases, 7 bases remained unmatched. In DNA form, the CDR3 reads TGTGCCAGCAGCTACCCGGGACAGGGATTCTATGGCTACACCTTC. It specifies CASSYPGQGFYGYTF. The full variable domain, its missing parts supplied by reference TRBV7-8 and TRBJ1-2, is GAGVSQSPRYKVAKRGQDVALRCDPISGHVSLFWYQQALGQGPEFLTYFQNEAQLDKSGLPSDRFFAERPEGSVSTLKIQRTQQEDSAVYLCASSYPGQGFYGYTFGSGTRLTVV.

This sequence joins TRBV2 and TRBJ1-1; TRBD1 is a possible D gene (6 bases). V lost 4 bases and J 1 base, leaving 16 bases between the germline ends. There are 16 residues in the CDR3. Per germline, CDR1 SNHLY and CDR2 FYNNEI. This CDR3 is CASSGIPTGQNTEAFF. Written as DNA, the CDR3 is TGTGCCAGCAGTGGGATACCAACAGGGCAGAACACTGAAGCTTTCTTT. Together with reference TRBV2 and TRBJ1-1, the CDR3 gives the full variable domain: EPEVTQTPSHQVTQMGQEVILRCVPISNHLYFYWYRQILGQKVEFLVSFYNNEISEKSEIFDDQFSVERPDGSNFTLKIRSTKLEDSAMYFCASSGIPTGQNTEAFFGQGTRLTVV.

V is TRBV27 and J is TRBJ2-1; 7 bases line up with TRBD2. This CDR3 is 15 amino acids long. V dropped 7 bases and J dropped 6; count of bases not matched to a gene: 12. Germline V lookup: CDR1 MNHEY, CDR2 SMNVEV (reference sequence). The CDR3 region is CASTWIGGGSNEQFF. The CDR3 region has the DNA TGTGCCAGCACTTGGATTGGGGGGGGGAGCAATGAGCAGTTCTTC.